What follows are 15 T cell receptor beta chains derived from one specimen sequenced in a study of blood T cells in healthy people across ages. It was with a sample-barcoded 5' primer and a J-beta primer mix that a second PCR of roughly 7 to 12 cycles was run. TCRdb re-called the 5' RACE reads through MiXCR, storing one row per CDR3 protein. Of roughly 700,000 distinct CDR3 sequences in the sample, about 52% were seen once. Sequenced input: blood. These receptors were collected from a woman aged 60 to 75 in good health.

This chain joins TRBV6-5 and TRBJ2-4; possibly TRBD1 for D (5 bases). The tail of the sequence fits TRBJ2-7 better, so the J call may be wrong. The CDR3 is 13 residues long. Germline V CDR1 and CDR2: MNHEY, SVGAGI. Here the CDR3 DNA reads TGTGCCAGCAGCGAAAGGACATTCTACGAGCAGTACTTC. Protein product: CASSERTFYEQYF.

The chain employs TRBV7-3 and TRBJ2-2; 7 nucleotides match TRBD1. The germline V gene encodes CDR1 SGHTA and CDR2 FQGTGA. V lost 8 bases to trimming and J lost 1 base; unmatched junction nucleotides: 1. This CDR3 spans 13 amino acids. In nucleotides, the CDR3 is TGTGCCAGCCAGGGGGTGAACACCGGGGAGCTGTTTTTT. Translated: CASQGVNTGELFF.

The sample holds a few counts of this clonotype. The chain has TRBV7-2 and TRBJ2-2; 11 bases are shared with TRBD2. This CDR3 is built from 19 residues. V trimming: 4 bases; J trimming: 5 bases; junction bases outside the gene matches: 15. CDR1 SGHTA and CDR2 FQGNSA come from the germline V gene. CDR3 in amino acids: CASSWAMIAGLAVTGELFF. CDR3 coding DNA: TGTGCCAGCAGCTGGGCCATGATTGCGGGACTAGCGGTTACCGGGGAGCTGTTTTTT.

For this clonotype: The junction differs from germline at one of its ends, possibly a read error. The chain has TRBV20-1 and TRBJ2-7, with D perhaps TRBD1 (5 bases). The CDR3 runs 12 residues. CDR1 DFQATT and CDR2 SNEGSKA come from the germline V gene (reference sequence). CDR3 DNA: TGCAGTGCGAGAGACAGCCCCTACGAGCAGTACTTC. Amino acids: CSARDSPYEQYF.

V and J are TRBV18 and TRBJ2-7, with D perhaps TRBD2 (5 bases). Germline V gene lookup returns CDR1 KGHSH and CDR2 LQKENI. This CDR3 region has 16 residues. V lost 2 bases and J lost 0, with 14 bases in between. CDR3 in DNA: TGTGCCAGCTCACCAAGGAGAATGGGGAGCTCCTACGAGCAGTACTTC. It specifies CASSPRRMGSSYEQYF.

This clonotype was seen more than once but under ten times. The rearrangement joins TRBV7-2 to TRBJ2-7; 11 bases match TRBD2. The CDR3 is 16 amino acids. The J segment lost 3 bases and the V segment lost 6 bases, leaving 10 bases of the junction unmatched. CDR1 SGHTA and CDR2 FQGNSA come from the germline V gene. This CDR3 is CASRSPGLADDYEQYF. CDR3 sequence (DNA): TGTGCCAGCAGATCCCCGGGACTAGCGGATGACTACGAGCAGTACTTC. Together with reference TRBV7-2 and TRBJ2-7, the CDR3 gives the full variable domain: GAGVSQSPSNKVTEKGKDVELRCDPISGHTALYWYRQSLGQGLEFLIYFQGNSAPDKSGLPSDRFSAERTGGSVSTLTIQRTQQEDSAVYLCASRSPGLADDYEQYFGPGTRLTVT.

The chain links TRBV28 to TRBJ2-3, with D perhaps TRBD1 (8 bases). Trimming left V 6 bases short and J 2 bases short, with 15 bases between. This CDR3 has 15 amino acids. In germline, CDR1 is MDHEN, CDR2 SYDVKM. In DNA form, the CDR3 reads TGTGCCAGCAGCTACAGGGGGGGAAACACAGATACGCAGTATTTT. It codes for CASSYRGGNTDTQYF.

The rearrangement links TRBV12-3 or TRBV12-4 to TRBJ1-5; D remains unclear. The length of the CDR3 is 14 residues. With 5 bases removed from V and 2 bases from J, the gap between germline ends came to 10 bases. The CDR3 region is CASSIPRGNQPQHF. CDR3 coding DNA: TGTGCCAGCAGTATCCCAAGGGGCAATCAGCCCCAGCATTTT.

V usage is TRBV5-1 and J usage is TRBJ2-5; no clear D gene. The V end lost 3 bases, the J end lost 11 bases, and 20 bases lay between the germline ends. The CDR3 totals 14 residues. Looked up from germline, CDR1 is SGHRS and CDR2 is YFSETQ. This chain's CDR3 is CASSSGTTNNEQYF. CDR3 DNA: TGCGCCAGCAGCTCGGGCACTACCAACAATGAGCAGTACTTC.

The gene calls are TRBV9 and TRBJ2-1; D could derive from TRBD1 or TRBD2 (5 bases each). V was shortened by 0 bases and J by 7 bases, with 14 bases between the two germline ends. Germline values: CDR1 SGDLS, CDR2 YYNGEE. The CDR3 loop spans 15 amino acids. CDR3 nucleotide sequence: TGTGCCAGCAGCGTAGAGGGGAGTAGGCTAAATGAGCAGTTCTTC. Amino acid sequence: CASSVEGSRLNEQFF.

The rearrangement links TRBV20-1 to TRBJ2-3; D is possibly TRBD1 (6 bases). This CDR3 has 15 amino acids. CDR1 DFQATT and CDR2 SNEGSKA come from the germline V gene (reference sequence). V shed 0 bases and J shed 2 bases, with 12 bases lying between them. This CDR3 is CSARDQGRHTDTQYF. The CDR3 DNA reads TGCAGTGCTAGAGACCAGGGGCGGCACACAGATACGCAGTATTTT.

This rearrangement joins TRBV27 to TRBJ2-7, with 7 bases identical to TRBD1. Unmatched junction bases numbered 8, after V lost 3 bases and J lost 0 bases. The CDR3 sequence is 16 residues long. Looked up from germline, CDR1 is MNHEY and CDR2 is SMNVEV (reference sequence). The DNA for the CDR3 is TGTGCCAGCAGTTTCGTGACAGGGTATTACTCCTACGAGCAGTACTTC. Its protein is CASSFVTGYYSYEQYF.

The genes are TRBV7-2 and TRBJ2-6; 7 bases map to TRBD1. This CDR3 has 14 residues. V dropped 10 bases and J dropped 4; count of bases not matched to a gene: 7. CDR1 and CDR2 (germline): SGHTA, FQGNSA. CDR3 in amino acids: CAITGVQGANVLTF. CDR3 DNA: TGTGCCATTACAGGGGTACAAGGGGCCAACGTCCTGACTTTC.

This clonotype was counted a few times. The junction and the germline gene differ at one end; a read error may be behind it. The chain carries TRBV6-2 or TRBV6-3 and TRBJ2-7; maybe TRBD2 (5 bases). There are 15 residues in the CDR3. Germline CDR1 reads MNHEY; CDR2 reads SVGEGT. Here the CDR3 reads CASSFVRGTTYEQYF. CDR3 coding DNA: TGTGCTAGCAGTTTTGTACGGGGAACGACCTACGAGCAGTACTTC.

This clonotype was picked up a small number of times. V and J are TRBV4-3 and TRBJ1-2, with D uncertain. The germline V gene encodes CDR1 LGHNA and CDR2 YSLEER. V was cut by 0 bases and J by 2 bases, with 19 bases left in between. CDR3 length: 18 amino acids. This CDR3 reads CASSQDLVPERSNYGYTF. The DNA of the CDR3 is TGCGCCAGCAGCCAAGATTTAGTGCCCGAGAGGTCAAACTATGGCTACACCTTC.